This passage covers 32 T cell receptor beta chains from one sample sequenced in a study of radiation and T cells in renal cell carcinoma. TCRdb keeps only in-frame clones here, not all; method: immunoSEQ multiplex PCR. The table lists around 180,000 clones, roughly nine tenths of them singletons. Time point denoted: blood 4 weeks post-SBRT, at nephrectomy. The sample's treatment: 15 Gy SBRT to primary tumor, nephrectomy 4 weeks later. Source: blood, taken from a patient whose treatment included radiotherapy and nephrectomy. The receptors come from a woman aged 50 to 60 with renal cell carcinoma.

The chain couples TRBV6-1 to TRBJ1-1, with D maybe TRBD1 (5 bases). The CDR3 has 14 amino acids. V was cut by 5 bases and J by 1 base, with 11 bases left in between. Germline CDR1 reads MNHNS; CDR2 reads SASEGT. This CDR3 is CASSFPGQNTEAFF. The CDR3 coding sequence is TGTGCCAGCAGTTTCCCGGGGCAGAACACTGAAGCTTTCTTT.

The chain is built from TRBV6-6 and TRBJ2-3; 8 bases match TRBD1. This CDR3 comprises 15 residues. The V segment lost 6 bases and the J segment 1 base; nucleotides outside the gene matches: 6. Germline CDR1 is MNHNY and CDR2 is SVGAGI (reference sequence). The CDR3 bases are TGTGCCAGCAGCACCGGGACAGGTGGCACAGATACGCAGTATTTT. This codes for CASSTGTGGTDTQYF.

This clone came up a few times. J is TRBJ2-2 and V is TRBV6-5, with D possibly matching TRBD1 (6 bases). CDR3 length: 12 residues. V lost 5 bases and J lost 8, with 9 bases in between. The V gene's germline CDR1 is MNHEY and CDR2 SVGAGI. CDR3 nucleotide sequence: TGTGCCAGCAGTCACAGGGTTGGGGAGCTGTTTTTT. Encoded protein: CASSHRVGELFF.

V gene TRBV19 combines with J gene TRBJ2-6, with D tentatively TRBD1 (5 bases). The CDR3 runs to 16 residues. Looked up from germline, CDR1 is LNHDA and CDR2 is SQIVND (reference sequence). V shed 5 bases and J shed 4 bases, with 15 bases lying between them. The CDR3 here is CASSSSAGNGANVLTF. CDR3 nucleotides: TGTGCCAGTAGTTCCAGCGCAGGGAACGGGGCCAACGTCCTGACTTTC.

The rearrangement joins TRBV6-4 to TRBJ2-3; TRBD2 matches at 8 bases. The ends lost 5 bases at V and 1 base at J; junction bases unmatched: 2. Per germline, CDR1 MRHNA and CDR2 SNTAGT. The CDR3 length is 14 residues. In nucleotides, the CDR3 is TGTGCCAGCAGTAATAGCGGGGGCACAGATACGCAGTATTTT. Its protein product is CASSNSGGTDTQYF.

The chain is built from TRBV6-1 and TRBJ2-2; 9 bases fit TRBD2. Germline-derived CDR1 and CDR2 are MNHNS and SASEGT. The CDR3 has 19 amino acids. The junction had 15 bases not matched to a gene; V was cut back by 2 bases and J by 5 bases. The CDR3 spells CASSEFPVGVAGVTGELFF. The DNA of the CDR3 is TGTGCCAGCAGTGAATTCCCGGTAGGGGTAGCGGGGGTAACCGGGGAGCTGTTTTTT.

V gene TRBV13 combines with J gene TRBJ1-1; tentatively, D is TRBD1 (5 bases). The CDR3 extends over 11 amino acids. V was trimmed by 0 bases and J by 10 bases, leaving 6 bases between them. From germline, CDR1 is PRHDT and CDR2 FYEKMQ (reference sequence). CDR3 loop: CASSLGQGAFF. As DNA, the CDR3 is TGTGCCAGCAGCTTAGGCCAGGGAGCTTTCTTT.

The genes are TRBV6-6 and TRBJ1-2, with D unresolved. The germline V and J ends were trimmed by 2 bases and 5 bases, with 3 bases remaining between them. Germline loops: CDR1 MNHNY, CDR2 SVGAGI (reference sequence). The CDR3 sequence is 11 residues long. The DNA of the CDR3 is TGTGCCAGCAGTTACGGTTATGGCTACACCTTC. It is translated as CASSYGYGYTF.

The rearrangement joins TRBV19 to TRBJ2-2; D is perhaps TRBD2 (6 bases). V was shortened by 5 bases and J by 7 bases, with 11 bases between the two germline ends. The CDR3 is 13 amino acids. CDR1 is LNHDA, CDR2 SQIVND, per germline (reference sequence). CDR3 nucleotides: TGTGCCAGTAGTGGCGGGGTTGTCGGGGAGCTGTTTTTT. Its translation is CASSGGVVGELFF.

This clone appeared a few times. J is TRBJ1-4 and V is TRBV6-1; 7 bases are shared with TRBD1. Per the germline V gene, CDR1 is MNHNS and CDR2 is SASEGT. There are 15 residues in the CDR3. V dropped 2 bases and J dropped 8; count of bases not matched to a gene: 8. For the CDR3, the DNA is TGTGCCAGCAGTGAAAGCGGCAGGGGGACCGAAAAACTGTTTTTT. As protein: CASSESGRGTEKLFF.

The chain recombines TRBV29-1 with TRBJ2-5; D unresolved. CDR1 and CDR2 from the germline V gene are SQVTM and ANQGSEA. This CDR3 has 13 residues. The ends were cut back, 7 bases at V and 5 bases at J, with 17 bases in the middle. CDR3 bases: TGCAGCGGATTTTTCAGTCCTGGGGAGACCCAGTACTTC. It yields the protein CSGFFSPGETQYF.

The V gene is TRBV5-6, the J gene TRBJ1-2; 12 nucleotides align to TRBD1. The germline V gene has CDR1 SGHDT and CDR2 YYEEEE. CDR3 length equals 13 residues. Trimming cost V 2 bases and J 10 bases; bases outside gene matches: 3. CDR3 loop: CASSFRDRGPYTF. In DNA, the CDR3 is TGTGCCAGCAGCTTCCGGGACAGGGGGCCCTACACCTTC.

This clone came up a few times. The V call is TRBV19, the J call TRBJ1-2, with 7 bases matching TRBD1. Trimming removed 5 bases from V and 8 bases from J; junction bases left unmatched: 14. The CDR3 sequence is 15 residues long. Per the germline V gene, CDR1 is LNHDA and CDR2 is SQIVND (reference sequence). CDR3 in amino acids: CASSPAPLTGTGYTF. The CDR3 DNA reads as TGTGCCAGTAGTCCCGCTCCCTTGACAGGGACCGGCTACACCTTC.

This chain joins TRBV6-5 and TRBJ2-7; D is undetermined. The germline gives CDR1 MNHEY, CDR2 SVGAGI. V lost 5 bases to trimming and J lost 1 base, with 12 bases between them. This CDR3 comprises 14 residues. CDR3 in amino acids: CASSVRAESYEQYF. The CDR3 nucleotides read TGTGCCAGCAGTGTCCGGGCGGAGTCCTACGAGCAGTACTTC.

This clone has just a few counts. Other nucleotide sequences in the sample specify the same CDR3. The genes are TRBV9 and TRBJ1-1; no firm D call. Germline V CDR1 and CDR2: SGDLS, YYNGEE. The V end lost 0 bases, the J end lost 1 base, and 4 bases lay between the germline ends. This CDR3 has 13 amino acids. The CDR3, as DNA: TGTGCCAGCAGCGTAGCTGGGAACACTGAAGCTTTCTTT. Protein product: CASSVAGNTEAFF.

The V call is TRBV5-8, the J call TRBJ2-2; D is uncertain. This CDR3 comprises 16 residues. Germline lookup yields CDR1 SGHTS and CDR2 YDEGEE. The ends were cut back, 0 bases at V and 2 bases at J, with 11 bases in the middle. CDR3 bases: TGTGCCAGCAGCTTGGCCGGTAGACTTAACACCGGGGAGCTGTTTTTT. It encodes CASSLAGRLNTGELFF.

DNA of the CDR3: TGCGCCAGCAGCTCCGGGACTACCCCCTACAATGAGCAGTTCTTC. This sequence encodes CASSSGTTPYNEQFF. J is TRBJ2-1 and V is TRBV5-1, with 7 bases that match TRBD2. CDR1 is SGHRS, CDR2 YFSETQ, per germline. Germline trimming cut 3 bases from V and 2 bases from J; bases unmatched to any gene: 5. This CDR3 is 15 amino acids long.

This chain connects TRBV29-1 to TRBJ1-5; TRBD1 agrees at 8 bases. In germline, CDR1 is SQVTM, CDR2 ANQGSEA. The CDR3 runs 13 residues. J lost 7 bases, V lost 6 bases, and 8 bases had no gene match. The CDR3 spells CSVAGQAGQPQHF. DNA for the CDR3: TGCAGCGTCGCGGGACAGGCGGGACAGCCCCAGCATTTT.

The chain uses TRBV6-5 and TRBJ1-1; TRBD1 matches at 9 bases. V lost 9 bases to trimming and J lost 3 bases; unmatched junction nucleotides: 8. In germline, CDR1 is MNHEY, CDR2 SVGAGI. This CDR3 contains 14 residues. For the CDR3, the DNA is TGTGCCAGTAACAGGGACAGGGTTGACACTGAAGCTTTCTTT. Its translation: CASNRDRVDTEAFF.

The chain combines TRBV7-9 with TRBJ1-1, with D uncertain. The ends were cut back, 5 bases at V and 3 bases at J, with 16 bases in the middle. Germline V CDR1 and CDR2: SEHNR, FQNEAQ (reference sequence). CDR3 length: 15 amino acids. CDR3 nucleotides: TGTGCCAGCAGCCTTGACCGGGCCCCGGACACTGAAGCTTTCTTT. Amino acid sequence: CASSLDRAPDTEAFF.

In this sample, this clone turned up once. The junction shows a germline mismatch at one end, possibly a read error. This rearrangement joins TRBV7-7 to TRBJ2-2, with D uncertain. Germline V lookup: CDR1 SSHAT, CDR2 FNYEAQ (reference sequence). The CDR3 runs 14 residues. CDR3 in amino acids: CASSFTLSTGELFF. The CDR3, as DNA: TGTGCTAGCAGTTTTACCCTCTCCACCGGGGAGCTGTTTTTT.

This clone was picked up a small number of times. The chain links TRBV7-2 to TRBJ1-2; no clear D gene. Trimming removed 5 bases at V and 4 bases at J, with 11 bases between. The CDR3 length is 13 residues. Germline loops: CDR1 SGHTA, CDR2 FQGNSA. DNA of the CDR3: TGTGCCAGCAGCCAAGACGGGAGCTATGGCTACACCTTC. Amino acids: CASSQDGSYGYTF.

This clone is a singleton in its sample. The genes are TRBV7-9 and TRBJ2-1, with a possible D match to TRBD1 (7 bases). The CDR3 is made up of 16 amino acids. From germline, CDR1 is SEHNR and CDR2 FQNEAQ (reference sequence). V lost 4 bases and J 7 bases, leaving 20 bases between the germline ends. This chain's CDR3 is CASSSRYSQGGNEQFF. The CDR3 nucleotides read TGTGCCAGCAGCTCCCGTTATTCGCAGGGGGGTAATGAGCAGTTCTTC.

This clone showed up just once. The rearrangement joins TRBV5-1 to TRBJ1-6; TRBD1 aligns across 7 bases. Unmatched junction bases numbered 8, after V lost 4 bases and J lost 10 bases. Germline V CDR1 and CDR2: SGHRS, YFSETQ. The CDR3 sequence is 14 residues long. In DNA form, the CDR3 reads TGCGCCAGCAGCGACCGGGACAGTGGATCACCCCTCCACTTT. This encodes CASSDRDSGSPLHF.

The CDR3 sequence is CASVGPTEAFF. CDR3 DNA: TGTGCCAGCGTGGGCCCCACTGAAGCTTTCTTT. This chain links TRBV6-5 with TRBJ1-1; D unresolved. V was trimmed by 8 bases and J by 4 bases, leaving 8 bases between them. Looked up from germline, CDR1 is MNHEY and CDR2 is SVGAGI. CDR3 length: 11 amino acids.

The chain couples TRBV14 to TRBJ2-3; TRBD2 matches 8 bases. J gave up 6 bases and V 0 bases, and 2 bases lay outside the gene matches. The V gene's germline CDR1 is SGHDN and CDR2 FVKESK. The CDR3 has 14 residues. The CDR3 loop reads CASSQDPSGDTQYF. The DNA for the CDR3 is TGTGCCAGCAGCCAAGACCCTAGCGGGGATACGCAGTATTTT.

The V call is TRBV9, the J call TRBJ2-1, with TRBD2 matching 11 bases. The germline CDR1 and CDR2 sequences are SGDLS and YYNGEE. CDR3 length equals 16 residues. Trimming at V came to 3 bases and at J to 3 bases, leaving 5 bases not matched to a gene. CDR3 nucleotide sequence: TGTGCCAGCAGCGCCGGACTAGCGGGCCACTACAATGAGCAGTTCTTC. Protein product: CASSAGLAGHYNEQFF.

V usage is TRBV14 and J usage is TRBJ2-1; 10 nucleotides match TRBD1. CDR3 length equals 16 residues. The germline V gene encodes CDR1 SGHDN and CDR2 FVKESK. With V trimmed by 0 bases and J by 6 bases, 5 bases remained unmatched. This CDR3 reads CASSQDDRGLTNEQFF. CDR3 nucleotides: TGTGCCAGCAGCCAAGACGACAGGGGGCTTACCAATGAGCAGTTCTTC.

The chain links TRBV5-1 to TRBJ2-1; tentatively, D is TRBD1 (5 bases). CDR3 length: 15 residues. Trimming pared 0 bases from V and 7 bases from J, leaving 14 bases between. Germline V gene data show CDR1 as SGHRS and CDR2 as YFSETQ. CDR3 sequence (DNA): TGCGCCAGCAGCTTGGCAAGGGGCTTGGGGAATGAGCAGTTCTTC. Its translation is CASSLARGLGNEQFF.

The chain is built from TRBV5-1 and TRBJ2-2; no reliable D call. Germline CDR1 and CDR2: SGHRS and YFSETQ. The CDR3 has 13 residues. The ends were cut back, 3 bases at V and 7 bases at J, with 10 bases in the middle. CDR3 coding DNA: TGCGCCAGCAGCTCCCTAATAGACGGGGAGCTGTTTTTT. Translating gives CASSSLIDGELFF.

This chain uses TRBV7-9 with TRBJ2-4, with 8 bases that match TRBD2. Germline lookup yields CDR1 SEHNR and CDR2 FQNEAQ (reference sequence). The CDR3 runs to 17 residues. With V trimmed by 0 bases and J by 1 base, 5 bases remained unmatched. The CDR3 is CASSLASGGPAKNIQYF. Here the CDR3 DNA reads TGTGCCAGCAGCTTAGCTTCGGGGGGGCCGGCCAAAAACATTCAGTACTTC.

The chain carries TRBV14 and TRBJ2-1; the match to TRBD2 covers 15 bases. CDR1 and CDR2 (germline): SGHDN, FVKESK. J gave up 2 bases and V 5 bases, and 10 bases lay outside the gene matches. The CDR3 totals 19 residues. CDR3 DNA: TGTGCCAGCAGCTTGACGGGACTAGCGGGGGGCAACCCCTACAATGAGCAGTTCTTC. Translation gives CASSLTGLAGGNPYNEQFF. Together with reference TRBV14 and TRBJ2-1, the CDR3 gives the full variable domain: EAGVTQFPSHSVIEKGQTVTLRCDPISGHDNLYWYRRVMGKEIKFLLHFVKESKQDESGMPNNRFLAERTGGTYSTLKVQPAELEDSGVYFCASSLTGLAGGNPYNEQFFGPGTRLTVL.